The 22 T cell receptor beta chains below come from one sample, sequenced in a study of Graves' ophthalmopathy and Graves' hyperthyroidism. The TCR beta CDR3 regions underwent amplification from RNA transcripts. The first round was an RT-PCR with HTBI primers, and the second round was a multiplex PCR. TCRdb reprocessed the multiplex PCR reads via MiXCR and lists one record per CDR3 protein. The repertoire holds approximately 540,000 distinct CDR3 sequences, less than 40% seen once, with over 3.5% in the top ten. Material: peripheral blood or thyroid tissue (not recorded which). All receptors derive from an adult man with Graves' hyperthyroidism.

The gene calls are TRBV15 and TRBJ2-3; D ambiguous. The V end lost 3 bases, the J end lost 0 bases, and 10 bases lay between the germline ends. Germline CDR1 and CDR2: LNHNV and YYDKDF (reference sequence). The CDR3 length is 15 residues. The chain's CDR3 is CATSSRQASTDTQYF. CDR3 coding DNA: TGTGCCACCAGCAGCCGCCAGGCAAGCACAGATACGCAGTATTTT.

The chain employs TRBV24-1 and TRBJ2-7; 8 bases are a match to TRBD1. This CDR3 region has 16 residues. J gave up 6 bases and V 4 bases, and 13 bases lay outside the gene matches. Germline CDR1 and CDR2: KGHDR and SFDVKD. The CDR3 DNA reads TGTGCCACCAGTGACCATGGACAGGGAGGAATGGGCGAGCAGTACTTC. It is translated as CATSDHGQGGMGEQYF.

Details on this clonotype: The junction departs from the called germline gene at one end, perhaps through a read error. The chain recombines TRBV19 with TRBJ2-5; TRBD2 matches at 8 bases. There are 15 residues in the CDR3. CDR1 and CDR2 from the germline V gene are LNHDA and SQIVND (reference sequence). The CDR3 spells CASSPGLARQGTQYF. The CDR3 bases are TGTGCCAGCTCCCCCGGACTAGCTCGCCAAGGGACCCAGTACTTC.

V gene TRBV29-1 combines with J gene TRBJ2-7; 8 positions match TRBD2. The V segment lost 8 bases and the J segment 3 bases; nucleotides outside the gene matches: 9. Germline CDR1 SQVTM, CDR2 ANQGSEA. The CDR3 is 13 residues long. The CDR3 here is CSFGVAGNYEQYF. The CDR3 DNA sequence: TGCAGCTTTGGGGTAGCGGGAAACTACGAGCAGTACTTC.

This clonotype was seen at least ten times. This chain's CDR3 is CASSSTGGSNTEAFF. The DNA for the CDR3 is TGTGCCAGCAGCTCAACAGGGGGCTCTAACACTGAAGCTTTCTTT. V is TRBV2 and J is TRBJ1-1; 9 positions agree with TRBD1. Germline CDR1 reads SNHLY; CDR2 reads FYNNEI. V lost 6 bases, J lost 2 bases, and 7 bases stayed unmatched. This CDR3 is built from 15 residues.

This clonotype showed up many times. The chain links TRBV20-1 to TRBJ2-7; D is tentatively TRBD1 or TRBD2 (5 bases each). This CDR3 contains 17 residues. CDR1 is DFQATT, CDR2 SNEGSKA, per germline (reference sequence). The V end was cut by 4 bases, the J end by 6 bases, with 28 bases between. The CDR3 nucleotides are TGCAGTGCTATCTCTCAAGTGAGAGGGGCCCTCTACGGCGAGCAGTACTTC. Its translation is CSAISQVRGALYGEQYF.

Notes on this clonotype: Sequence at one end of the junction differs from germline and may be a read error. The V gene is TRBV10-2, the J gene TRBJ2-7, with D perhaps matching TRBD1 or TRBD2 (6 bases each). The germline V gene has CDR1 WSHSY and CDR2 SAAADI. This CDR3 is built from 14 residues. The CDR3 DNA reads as TGCGCCAGCAGTGATATCGGGGGCTCTTACGGGCAGTACTTC. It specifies CASSDIGGSYGQYF.

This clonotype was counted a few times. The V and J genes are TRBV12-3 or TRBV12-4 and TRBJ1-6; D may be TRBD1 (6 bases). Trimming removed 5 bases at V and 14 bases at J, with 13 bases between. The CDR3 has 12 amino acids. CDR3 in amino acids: CASSINRATLHF. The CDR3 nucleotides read TGTGCCAGCAGTATAAACAGGGCAACCCTCCACTTT.

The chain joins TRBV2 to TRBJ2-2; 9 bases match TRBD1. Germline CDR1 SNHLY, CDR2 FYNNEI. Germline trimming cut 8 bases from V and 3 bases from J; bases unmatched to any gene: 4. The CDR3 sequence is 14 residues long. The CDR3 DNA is TGTGCCAGCTCAGGGACAGGGTACACCGGGGAGCTGTTTTTT. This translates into CASSGTGYTGELFF.

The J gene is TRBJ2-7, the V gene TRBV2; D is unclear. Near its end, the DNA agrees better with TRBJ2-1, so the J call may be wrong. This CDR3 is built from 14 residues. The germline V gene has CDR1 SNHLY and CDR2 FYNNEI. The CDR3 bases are TGTGCCAGCAGTGACGGTGGATGGAGCAATGAGCAGTTCTTC. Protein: CASSDGGWSNEQFF.

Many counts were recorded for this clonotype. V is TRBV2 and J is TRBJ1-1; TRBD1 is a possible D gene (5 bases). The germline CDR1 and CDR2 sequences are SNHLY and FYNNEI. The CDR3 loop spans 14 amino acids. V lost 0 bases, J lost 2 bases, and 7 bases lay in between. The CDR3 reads CASSEAQGNTEAFF. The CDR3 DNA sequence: TGTGCCAGCAGTGAAGCCCAGGGTAACACTGAAGCTTTCTTT.

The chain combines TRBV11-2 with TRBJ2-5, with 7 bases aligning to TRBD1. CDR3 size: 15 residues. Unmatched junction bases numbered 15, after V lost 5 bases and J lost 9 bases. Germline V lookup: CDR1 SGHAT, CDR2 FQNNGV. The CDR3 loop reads CASSIEGAGNQPQYF. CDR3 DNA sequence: TGTGCCAGCAGCATCGAGGGGGCGGGCAATCAGCCCCAGTACTTC.

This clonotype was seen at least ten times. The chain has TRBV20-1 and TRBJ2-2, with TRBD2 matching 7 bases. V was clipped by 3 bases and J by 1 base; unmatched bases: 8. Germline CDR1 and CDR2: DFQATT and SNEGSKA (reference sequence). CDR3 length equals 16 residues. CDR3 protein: CSARRGGGENTGELFF. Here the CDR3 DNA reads TGCAGTGCTAGGAGGGGCGGGGGAGAGAACACCGGGGAGCTGTTTTTT.

The CDR3 sequence: CAISEQAGREKLFF. CDR3 DNA: TGTGCCATCAGTGAGCAGGCAGGGAGGGAAAAACTGTTTTTT. The chain couples TRBV10-3 to TRBJ1-4; a possible D gene is TRBD1 (5 bases). V lost 2 bases to trimming and J lost 8 bases, with 12 bases between them. This CDR3 has 14 residues. Germline V gene data show CDR1 as ENHRY and CDR2 as SYGVKD.

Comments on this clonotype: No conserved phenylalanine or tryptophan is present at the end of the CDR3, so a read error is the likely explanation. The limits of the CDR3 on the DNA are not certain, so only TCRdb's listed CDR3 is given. The CDR3: CASSFGALTGQEKLFL. The chain employs TRBV7-9 and TRBJ1-4; the table's D call TRBD1 went unverified against the DNA. The CDR3 contains 16 residues when both ends are counted. Per germline, CDR1 SEHNR and CDR2 FQNEAQ (reference sequence).

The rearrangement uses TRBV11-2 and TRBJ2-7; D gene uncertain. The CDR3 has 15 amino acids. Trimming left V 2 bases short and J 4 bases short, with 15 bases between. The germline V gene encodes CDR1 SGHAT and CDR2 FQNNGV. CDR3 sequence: CASSLSPHRSYEQYF. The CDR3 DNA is TGTGCCAGCAGCTTAAGTCCACACCGGAGTTACGAGCAGTACTTC.

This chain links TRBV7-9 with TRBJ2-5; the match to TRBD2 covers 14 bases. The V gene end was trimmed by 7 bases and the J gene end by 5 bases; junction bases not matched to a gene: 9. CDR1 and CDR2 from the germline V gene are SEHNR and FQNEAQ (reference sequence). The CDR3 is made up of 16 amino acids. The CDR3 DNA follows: TGTGCCAGCACCTCGACTAGCGGGGGGGCACCGGAGACCCAGTACTTC. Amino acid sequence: CASTSTSGGAPETQYF.

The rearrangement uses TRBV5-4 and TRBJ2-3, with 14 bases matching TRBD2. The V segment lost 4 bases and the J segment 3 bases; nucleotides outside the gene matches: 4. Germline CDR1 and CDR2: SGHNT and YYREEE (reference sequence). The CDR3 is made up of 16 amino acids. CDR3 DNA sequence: TGTGCCAGCAGCCCGGGGACTAGCGGGAGAACAGATACGCAGTATTTT. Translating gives CASSPGTSGRTDTQYF. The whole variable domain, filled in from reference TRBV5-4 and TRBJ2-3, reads ETGVTQSPTHLIKTRGQQVTLRCSSQSGHNTVSWYQQALGQGPQFIFQYYREEENGRGNFPPRFSGLQFPNYSSELNVNALELDDSALYLCASSPGTSGRTDTQYFGPGTRLTVL.

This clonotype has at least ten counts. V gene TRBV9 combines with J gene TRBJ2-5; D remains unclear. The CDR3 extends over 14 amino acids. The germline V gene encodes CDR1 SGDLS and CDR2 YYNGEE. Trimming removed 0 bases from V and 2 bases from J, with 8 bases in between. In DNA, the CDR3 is TGTGCCAGCAGCGTAGACTGGCGGCAAGAGACCCAGTACTTC. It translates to CASSVDWRQETQYF.

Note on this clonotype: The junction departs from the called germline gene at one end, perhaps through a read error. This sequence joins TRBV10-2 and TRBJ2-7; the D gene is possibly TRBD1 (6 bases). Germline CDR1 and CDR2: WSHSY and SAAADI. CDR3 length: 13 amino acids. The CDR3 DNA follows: TGTGCCAGCAGTTACTCAACAGGGTTCGAGCAGTACTTC. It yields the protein CASSYSTGFEQYF.

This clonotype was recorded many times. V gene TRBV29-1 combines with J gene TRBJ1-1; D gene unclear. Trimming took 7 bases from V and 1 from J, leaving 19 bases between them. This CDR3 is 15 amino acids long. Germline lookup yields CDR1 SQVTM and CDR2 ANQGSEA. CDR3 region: CSAGEGRRGNTEAFF. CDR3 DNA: TGCAGCGCCGGGGAGGGCCGACGAGGGAACACTGAAGCTTTCTTT.

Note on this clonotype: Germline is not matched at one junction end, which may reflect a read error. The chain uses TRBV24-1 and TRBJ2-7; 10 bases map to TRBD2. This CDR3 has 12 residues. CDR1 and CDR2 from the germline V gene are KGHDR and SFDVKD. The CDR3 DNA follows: TGTACCACCACTAGCGGGGACTACGAGCAGTACTTC. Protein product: CTTTSGDYEQYF.